This entry lists 13 T cell receptor beta chains sequenced from one sample in a study of identical twins. TCRdb analysed the 5' RACE reads with MiXCR anew, one entry per CDR3 protein. The table lists fewer than 450,000 distinct CDR3 sequences, 7% to 9.5% of them singletons. Sequenced material: naive T cells sorted from blood. Receptor source: a woman aged 50 to 65 in good health.

This clonotype was recorded at least ten times. The chain is built from TRBV10-3 and TRBJ2-3, with D maybe TRBD2 (5 bases). CDR1 is ENHRY and CDR2 is SYGVKD in the germline V gene. V lost 3 bases and J 2 bases, leaving 9 bases between the germline ends. The CDR3 extends over 14 amino acids. CDR3 protein: CAISDKRITDTQYF. The CDR3 DNA reads TGTGCCATCAGTGACAAGCGGATCACAGATACGCAGTATTTT.

This clonotype has ten or more counts. This chain links TRBV18 with TRBJ2-4, with a weak D call TRBD2 (6 bases). Germline CDR1 and CDR2: KGHSH and LQKENI. The V end lost 2 bases, the J end lost 3 bases, and 11 bases lay between the germline ends. The CDR3 sequence is 15 residues long. This chain's CDR3 is CASSPGSGVKNIQYF. CDR3 nucleotide sequence: TGTGCCAGCTCACCAGGTTCGGGGGTCAAAAACATTCAGTACTTC.

The CDR3 sequence: CASSLDPGAGSYEQYV. CDR3 sequence (DNA): TGTGCCAGCAGCTTAGATCCGGGGGCAGGCTCCTACGAGCAGTACGTC. V gene TRBV11-3 combines with J gene TRBJ2-7; D could derive from TRBD1 or TRBD2 (6 bases each). V was shortened by 0 bases and J by 0 bases, with 12 bases between the two germline ends. Germline V gene data show CDR1 as SGHNT and CDR2 as YENEEA. The CDR3 spans 16 residues.

The chain's CDR3 is CSARAGIRPPDTQYF. DNA for the CDR3: TGCAGTGCTCGAGCGGGCATCCGCCCCCCAGATACGCAGTATTTT. The rearrangement joins TRBV20-1 to TRBJ2-3; D possibly corresponds to TRBD2 (6 bases). V was cut by 5 bases and J by 4 bases, with 19 bases left in between. The CDR3 covers 15 residues. The germline CDR1 and CDR2 sequences are DFQATT and SNEGSKA (reference sequence).

V usage is TRBV5-1 and J usage is TRBJ2-1; D tentatively reads TRBD1 or TRBD2 (5 bases each). Looked up from germline, CDR1 is SGHRS and CDR2 is YFSETQ. Trimming took off 2 bases at V and 8 bases at J, with 11 bases between the two ends. The CDR3 consists of 13 residues. The CDR3, as DNA: TGCGCCAGCAGCTTCCAACTAGGGGATGAGCAGTTCTTC. It yields the protein CASSFQLGDEQFF.

This clonotype has at least ten counts. The chain uses TRBV7-9 and TRBJ2-7; 9 positions agree with TRBD1. Germline V gene lookup returns CDR1 SEHNR and CDR2 FQNEAQ (reference sequence). J gave up 3 bases and V 6 bases, and 6 bases lay outside the gene matches. This CDR3 is 14 amino acids long. CDR3 coding DNA: TGTGCCAGCAGGTCGGACAGGGGACACTACGAGCAGTACTTC. It specifies CASRSDRGHYEQYF.

This clonotype was counted at least ten times. The V gene is TRBV29-1, the J gene TRBJ2-3; D possibly corresponds to TRBD1 (5 bases). Germline CDR1 SQVTM, CDR2 ANQGSEA. V dropped 5 bases and J dropped 0 bases, with 12 bases sitting between them. The CDR3 totals 14 residues. CDR3 region: CSVMTATSTDTQYF. CDR3 nucleotide sequence: TGCAGCGTTATGACAGCTACTAGCACAGATACGCAGTATTTT.

This clonotype has ten or more counts. This rearrangement joins TRBV29-1 to TRBJ2-4; tentative D call: TRBD1 (5 bases). V dropped 5 bases and J dropped 1 base, with 15 bases sitting between them. This CDR3 has 15 amino acids. CDR1 and CDR2 from the germline V gene are SQVTM and ANQGSEA. The CDR3, as DNA: TGCAGCGTTAGGGGATTAGGGCTGGCCAAAAACATTCAGTACTTC. This gives the protein CSVRGLGLAKNIQYF. Combining the CDR3 with reference TRBV29-1 and TRBJ2-4 gives the whole variable domain SAVISQKPSRDICQRGTSLTIQCQVDSQVTMMFWYRQQPGQSLTLIATANQGSEATYESGFVIDKFPISRPNLTFSTLTVSNMSPEDSSIYLCSVRGLGLAKNIQYFGAGTRLSVL.

The chain joins TRBV4-1 to TRBJ2-1, with D possibly TRBD2 on 6 matching bases. The CDR3 covers 17 residues. Looked up from germline, CDR1 is MGHRA and CDR2 is YSYEKL. V was cut by 0 bases and J by 0 bases, with 12 bases left in between. The CDR3 bases are TGCGCCAGCAGCCAAGATAGCGGCTATAACTCCTACAATGAGCAGTTCTTC. This encodes CASSQDSGYNSYNEQFF.

A few counts support this clonotype. The chain uses TRBV20-1 and TRBJ2-5; 7 nucleotides match TRBD2. The ends lost 5 bases at V and 0 bases at J; junction bases unmatched: 6. The CDR3 spans 14 residues. CDR1 is DFQATT, CDR2 SNEGSKA, per germline (reference sequence). CDR3 amino acids: CSAFGGGNQETQYF. As DNA, the CDR3 is TGCAGTGCTTTTGGGGGGGGTAACCAAGAGACCCAGTACTTC.

This clonotype occurred a few times. The rearrangement links TRBV20-1 to TRBJ2-5; 9 positions agree with TRBD1. The ends lost 6 bases at V and 5 bases at J; junction bases unmatched: 10. The CDR3 consists of 14 residues. Germline V gene sequence: CDR1 DFQATT, CDR2 SNEGSKA (reference sequence). In nucleotides, the CDR3 is TGCAGTGCCCCGGGACAGGGTGGAATGGAGACCCAGTACTTC. This translates into CSAPGQGGMETQYF.

This clonotype was recorded at least ten times. J is TRBJ1-4 and V is TRBV20-1, with D possibly matching TRBD1 (5 bases). Trimming left V 0 bases short and J 6 bases short, with 11 bases between. The CDR3 has 14 residues. CDR1 and CDR2 from the germline V gene are DFQATT and SNEGSKA (reference sequence). The CDR3, as DNA: TGCAGTGCTAGAGATCTGGGGGAGGATGAAAAACTGTTTTTT. Residues: CSARDLGEDEKLFF.

This clonotype was picked up a small number of times. The V gene is TRBV10-2, the J gene TRBJ2-3; weak D call: TRBD1 (6 bases). Germline CDR1 reads WSHSY; CDR2 reads SAAADI. Trimming pared 11 bases from V and 0 bases from J, leaving 12 bases between. The CDR3 covers 13 residues. CDR3 loop: CAARTASTDTQYF. DNA of the CDR3: TGCGCCGCCAGGACAGCAAGCACAGATACGCAGTATTTT.